This T cell receptor beta chain was recovered during a study of blood T cell repertoires in COVID-19. V shed 4 bases and J 1 base; nucleotides not matched to a gene: 4. The germline V gene has CDR1 SGHDT and CDR2 YYEEEE. The CDR3 consists of 15 residues. Seattle patient enrollment occurred during active infection, with longitudinal follow-up thereafter. Data came from immunoSEQ multiplex PCR; TCRdb stores just in-frame clones and leaves some out. The table includes some 370,000 clones, 87% detected once. The material sequenced was peripheral blood. The rearrangement joins TRBV5-6 to TRBJ1-1; 10 nucleotides match TRBD1. The TCR was taken from a young woman with COVID-19, enrolled during active disease. CDR3 loop: CASSRWDRGNTEAFF. The CDR3, as DNA: TGTGCCAGCAGCCGATGGGACAGGGGGAACACTGAAGCTTTCTTT.